This entry is about one T cell receptor (beta chain). Its antigen remains unidentified. The CDR3 covers 14 residues. Germline assignment: CDR1 SGHTA and CDR2 FQGNSA. V dropped 4 bases and J dropped 0 bases, with 10 bases sitting between them. This entry is derived from a study of T cell responses to AZD1222 COVID-19 vaccine. Study details: Pooling was applied to second doses at about 4 or about 12 weeks. Points from the study as a whole: Repertoire sampling occurred only after the peak T cell response. White British people made up most donors, females outnumbered males, and clonal diversity was possibly underestimated. At baseline, just five to seven AZD1222 recipients tested seropositive.

Generated by immunoSEQ multiplex PCR, the TCRdb table keeps only in-frame clones and is missing some. Here the sample spans approximately 150,000 clones, 90% to 95% being singletons. The chain recombines TRBV7-2 with TRBJ2-7; D unclear. The receptor comes from an adult in good health. This specimen consisted of peripheral blood, obtained on day 0 of AZD1222 vaccination. The DNA of the CDR3 is TGTGCCAGCAGCTATGACTCGTACTCCTACGAGCAGTACTTC. Its translation: CASSYDSYSYEQYF.